Following are 3 T cell receptor beta chains from one sample sequenced in a study of T cell repertoires in cytomegalovirus infection. TCRdb itself ran the reads through MiXCR, one entry per CDR3 protein. The sample records around 300,000 distinct CDR3 sequences, over 7.5% being singletons. The source material was PBMCs. Receptors were obtained from a human donor in good health (CMV status not recorded). Some clones in this sample may be carry-over from other donors' samples.

This clonotype was picked up one time. The CDR3 spells CASVKGQYYGYTF. CDR3 in DNA: TGTGCCAGCGTAAAGGGACAGTACTATGGCTACACCTTC. The chain combines TRBV28 with TRBJ1-2; 7 bases fit TRBD1. Germline assignment: CDR1 MDHEN and CDR2 SYDVKM. The junction had 6 bases not matched to a gene; V was cut back by 8 bases and J by 3 bases. The CDR3 is made up of 13 amino acids.

This sequence joins TRBV28 and TRBJ1-2, with D possibly matching TRBD1 (5 bases). The germline V and J ends were trimmed by 3 bases and 8 bases, with 22 bases remaining between them. Germline CDR1 is MDHEN and CDR2 is SYDVKM. The CDR3 has 16 residues. The DNA of the CDR3 is TGTGCCAGCAGTTTCCCGCGGGGCCAGGGTGTGGTAGGCTACACCTTC. Its protein is CASSFPRGQGVVGYTF.

This clonotype was recorded a few times. The chain recombines TRBV7-3 with TRBJ2-2; D might be TRBD2 (5 bases). CDR1 is SGHTA, CDR2 FQGTGA, per germline. The CDR3 has 16 amino acids. V dropped 2 bases and J dropped 2 bases, with 12 bases sitting between them. The CDR3 here is CASSLYGKGNTGELFF. The CDR3 DNA follows: TGTGCCAGCAGCTTATACGGGAAAGGAAACACCGGGGAGCTGTTTTTT.